This T cell receptor (beta chain) was identified in a study of shared clonotypes between healthy human individuals. A word on this clone: The target antigen is unknown. Other DNA sequences within the sample encode an identical CDR3.

There were no recent acute infections or vaccinations among the donors, who were healthy HIV-negative adults. CDR1 and CDR2 (germline): SGHRS, YFSETQ. This CDR3 region has 14 residues. Trimming took 4 bases from V and 0 from J, leaving 10 bases between them. General observations from the study: Represented diversity (both genetic and exposure-history) was limited by the small number of donors.

Genomic DNA of every subset was divided equally among multiple immunoSEQ plates. Profiled with immunoSEQ multiplex PCR; TCRdb holds only in-frame clones, not every one. The sample gives some 2 million clones, 95% of which show up once; about 0.13% is in the top ten. The gene calls are TRBV5-1 and TRBJ1-1; D may be TRBD1 (5 bases). The TCR was taken from a man aged 18 to 29 in good health. Material for sequencing was naive CD4+ T cells sorted from blood. Subset in this sample: CD45RA+ positively selected. The CDR3 coding sequence is TGCGCCAGCAGCACCGGACAAATGAACACTGAAGCTTTCTTT. Its translation: CASSTGQMNTEAFF.